A single sample is the source of the 16 T cell receptor beta chains below, sequenced in a study of chronic HIV infection and antiretroviral therapy. In TCRdb, the 5' RACE reads were re-called with MiXCR into one record per CDR3 protein. The sample consists of over 40,000 distinct CDR3 sequences, approximately 19% of them appearing once. Sequences were obtained from peripheral blood. The receptors stem from an adult who had HIV and had not received antiretroviral therapy, or was an uninfected healthy control (not recorded which).

The gene calls are TRBV28 and TRBJ2-7, with D possibly being TRBD1 (6 bases). The V and J ends lost 3 bases and 0 bases respectively, with 12 bases between them. Germline V gives CDR1 MDHEN, CDR2 SYDVKM. CDR3 length: 15 residues. The CDR3 DNA is TGTGCCAGCAGTTTGTCCGGACAGCTCTCCTACGAGCAGTACTTC. Protein: CASSLSGQLSYEQYF.

In its sample, this clonotype was seen once. The rearrangement uses TRBV5-1 and TRBJ2-1; D unresolved. Germline V lookup: CDR1 SGHRS, CDR2 YFSETQ. The CDR3 is 15 amino acids. V gave up 4 bases and J gave up 4 bases, with 15 bases separating them. CDR3 sequence: CASSLVTAEYNEQFF. The CDR3 DNA reads TGCGCCAGCAGCCTTGTTACGGCGGAGTACAATGAGCAGTTCTTC.

The chain combines TRBV28 with TRBJ1-1; 7 nucleotides match TRBD1. The germline V gene has CDR1 MDHEN and CDR2 SYDVKM. The CDR3 loop spans 13 amino acids. J gave up 6 bases and V 7 bases, and 8 bases lay outside the gene matches. For the CDR3, the DNA is TGTGCCAGCATCAAAGGGGACAGTTCTGAAGCTTTCTTT. It is translated as CASIKGDSSEAFF.

The CDR3, as DNA: TGCAGCGTTGCCGGGACAGGGGGTGCAGAGACCCAGTACTTC. This gives the protein CSVAGTGGAETQYF. The chain has TRBV29-1 and TRBJ2-5; 11 bases agree with TRBD1. CDR3 length: 14 residues. V was pared by 4 bases and J by 4 bases, with 5 bases of the junction left unmatched. The germline gives CDR1 SQVTM, CDR2 ANQGSEA.

This clonotype showed up many times. V usage is TRBV27 and J usage is TRBJ2-3; TRBD1 agrees at 10 bases. Germline V CDR1 and CDR2: MNHEY, SMNVEV (reference sequence). Trimming at V came to 10 bases and at J to 4 bases, leaving 8 bases not matched to a gene. The CDR3 runs to 14 residues. CDR3 DNA sequence: TGTGCCATCCGGGAAGGACAGGGGGCAGATACGCAGTATTTT. It translates to CAIREGQGADTQYF.

The table lists this clonotype with a few counts. V is TRBV5-1 and J is TRBJ2-1; TRBD2 agrees at 7 bases. This CDR3 contains 13 residues. CDR1 and CDR2 from the germline V gene are SGHRS and YFSETQ. Trimming took 0 bases from V and 8 from J; bases not matched to a gene: 2. In nucleotides, the CDR3 is TGCGCCAGCAGCTTGGGGACTAGGGATGAGCAGTTCTTC. It encodes CASSLGTRDEQFF.

This clonotype was counted a few times. The chain is built from TRBV6-5 and TRBJ1-6; D gene unclear. The CDR3 has 13 residues. V was cut by 4 bases and J by 7 bases, with 8 bases left in between. CDR1 MNHEY and CDR2 SVGAGI come from the germline V gene. DNA for the CDR3: TGTGCCAGCAGTTCCCAGGAAAATTCACCCCTCCACTTT. Protein: CASSSQENSPLHF.

The rearrangement joins TRBV10-3 to TRBJ1-4, with 10 positions matching TRBD1. The CDR3 spans 14 residues. Trimming cost V 6 bases and J 2 bases; bases outside gene matches: 0. Germline V gene lookup returns CDR1 ENHRY and CDR2 SYGVKD. The CDR3 coding sequence is TGTGCCATCAGGGGACAGGGGACTAATGAAAAACTGTTTTTT. This sequence encodes CAIRGQGTNEKLFF.

This clonotype turned up a few times. The chain is built from TRBV9 and TRBJ2-2; D is undetermined. The CDR3 sequence is 12 residues long. Germline V gene data show CDR1 as SGDLS and CDR2 as YYNGEE. The V gene lost 3 bases and the J gene lost 5 bases, with 5 bases spanning the gap. The CDR3 bases are TGTGCCAGCAGCGCCAGTACCGGGGAGCTGTTTTTT. It specifies CASSASTGELFF.

This chain uses TRBV28 with TRBJ2-7; the D gene is possibly TRBD2 (6 bases). The V end lost 2 bases, the J end lost 2 bases, and 10 bases lay between the germline ends. There are 14 residues in the CDR3. Germline CDR1 is MDHEN and CDR2 is SYDVKM. The CDR3 bases are TGTGCCAGCAGTTTAGCGGGACCCACCTACGAGCAGTACTTC. Residues: CASSLAGPTYEQYF. The full variable domain, its missing parts supplied by reference TRBV28 and TRBJ2-7, is DVKVTQSSRYLVKRTGEKVFLECVQDMDHENMFWYRQDPGLGLRLIYFSYDVKMKEKGDIPEGYSVSREKKERFSLILESASTNQTSMYLCASSLAGPTYEQYFGPGTRLTVT.

This clonotype came up a few times. V usage is TRBV28 and J usage is TRBJ1-1, with no clear D. The CDR3 covers 12 residues. Germline loops: CDR1 MDHEN, CDR2 SYDVKM. Trimming shortened V by 4 bases and J by 1 base, and 4 bases separated the two germline ends. In DNA, the CDR3 is TGTGCCAGCAGTTGGGAGAACACTGAAGCTTTCTTT. This translates into CASSWENTEAFF.

The rearrangement links TRBV4-1 to TRBJ1-2; D ambiguous. Trimming cost V 3 bases and J 7 bases, with 18 bases left between them. The germline V gene has CDR1 MGHRA and CDR2 YSYEKL. CDR3 length: 15 amino acids. CDR3 region: CASSHPLLRWGGYTF. CDR3 DNA sequence: TGCGCCAGCAGCCATCCACTTCTACGGTGGGGTGGCTACACCTTC.

Only a few counts were recorded for this clonotype. This rearrangement joins TRBV9 to TRBJ2-1; D perhaps matches TRBD1 (5 bases). Germline CDR1 SGDLS, CDR2 YYNGEE. V lost 4 bases and J 1 base, leaving 15 bases between the germline ends. There are 16 residues in the CDR3. CDR3: CASSTIDSPSYNEQFF. The CDR3 DNA reads TGTGCCAGCAGCACCATAGACAGCCCGTCCTACAATGAGCAGTTCTTC.

This clonotype was detected only a few times. The V call is TRBV7-3, the J call TRBJ2-1, with 9 bases lining up with TRBD2. Germline V lookup: CDR1 SGHTA, CDR2 FQGTGA. Trimming cost V 5 bases and J 8 bases; bases outside gene matches: 10. The CDR3 consists of 15 residues. In DNA form, the CDR3 reads TGTGCCAGCAGCCTCGAGAGCGGGAGGCCAGATGAGCAGTTCTTC. Its translation: CASSLESGRPDEQFF.

The chain joins TRBV28 to TRBJ2-7, with 9 nucleotides matching TRBD1. V shed 8 bases, J shed 0 bases, and the junction held 8 bases outside the gene matches. Germline CDR1 and CDR2: MDHEN and SYDVKM. The CDR3 sequence is 15 residues long. CDR3 loop: CASAEGTGSSYEQYF. For the CDR3, the DNA is TGTGCCAGCGCGGAGGGGACAGGGAGCTCCTACGAGCAGTACTTC.

The rearrangement joins TRBV6-5 to TRBJ1-3; 7 bases agree with TRBD1. The V gene's germline CDR1 is MNHEY and CDR2 SVGAGI. The CDR3 length is 15 residues. The ends lost 6 bases at V and 4 bases at J; junction bases unmatched: 9. For the CDR3, the DNA is TGTGCCAGCAGGAAAACAGGGGTGGGAGGAAACACCATATATTTT. It encodes CASRKTGVGGNTIYF.